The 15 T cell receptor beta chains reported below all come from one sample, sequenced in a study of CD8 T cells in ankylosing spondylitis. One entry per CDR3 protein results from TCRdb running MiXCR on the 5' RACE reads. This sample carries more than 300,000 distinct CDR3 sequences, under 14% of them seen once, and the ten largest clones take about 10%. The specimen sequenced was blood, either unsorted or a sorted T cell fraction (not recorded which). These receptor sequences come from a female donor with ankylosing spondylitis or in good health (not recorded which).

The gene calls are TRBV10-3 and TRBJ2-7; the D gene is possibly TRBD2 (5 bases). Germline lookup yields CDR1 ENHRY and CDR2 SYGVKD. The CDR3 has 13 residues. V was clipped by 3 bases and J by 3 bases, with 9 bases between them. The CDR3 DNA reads TGTGCCATCAGTGAACCGGGAAGCTACGAGCAGTACTTC. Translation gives CAISEPGSYEQYF.

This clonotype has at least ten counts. Written as DNA, the CDR3 is TGCGCCAGCAGCTTGGCATCAGGGACCTACAATGAGCAGTTCTTC. Its translation is CASSLASGTYNEQFF. The chain employs TRBV5-1 and TRBJ2-1; D is possibly TRBD1 (5 bases). Germline V CDR1 and CDR2: SGHRS, YFSETQ. This CDR3 contains 15 residues. V was clipped by 0 bases and J by 2 bases, with 9 bases between them.

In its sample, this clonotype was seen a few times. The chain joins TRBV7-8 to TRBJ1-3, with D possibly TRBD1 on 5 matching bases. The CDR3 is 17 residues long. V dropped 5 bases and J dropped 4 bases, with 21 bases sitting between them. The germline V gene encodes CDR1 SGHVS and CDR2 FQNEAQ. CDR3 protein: CASSPPTGGKIGNTIYF. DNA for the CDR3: TGTGCCAGCAGCCCGCCCACGGGGGGGAAAATAGGAAACACCATATATTTT.

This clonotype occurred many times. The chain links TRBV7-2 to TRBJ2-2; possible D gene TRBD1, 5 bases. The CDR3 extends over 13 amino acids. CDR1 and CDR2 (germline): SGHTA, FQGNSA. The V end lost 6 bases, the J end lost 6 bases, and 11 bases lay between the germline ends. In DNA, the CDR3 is TGTGCCAGCAGTCAACAGGTCGCCGGGGAGCTGTTTTTT. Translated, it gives CASSQQVAGELFF. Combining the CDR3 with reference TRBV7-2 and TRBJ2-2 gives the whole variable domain GAGVSQSPSNKVTEKGKDVELRCDPISGHTALYWYRQSLGQGLEFLIYFQGNSAPDKSGLPSDRFSAERTGGSVSTLTIQRTQQEDSAVYLCASSQQVAGELFFGEGSRLTVL.

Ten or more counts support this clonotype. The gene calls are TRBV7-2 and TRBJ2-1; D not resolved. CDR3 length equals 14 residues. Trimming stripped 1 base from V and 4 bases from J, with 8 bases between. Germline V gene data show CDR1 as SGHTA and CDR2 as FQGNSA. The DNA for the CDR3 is TGTGCCAGCAGCTTAGGGTTAGTTTACAATGAGCAGTTCTTC. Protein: CASSLGLVYNEQFF.

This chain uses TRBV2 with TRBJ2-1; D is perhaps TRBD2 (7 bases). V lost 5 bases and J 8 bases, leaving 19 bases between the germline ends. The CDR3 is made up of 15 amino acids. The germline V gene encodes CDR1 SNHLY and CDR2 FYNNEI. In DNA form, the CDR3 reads TGTGCCAGCAGTAAGGGGGGGGGTTCCGGCGATGAGCAGTTCTTC. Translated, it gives CASSKGGGSGDEQFF.

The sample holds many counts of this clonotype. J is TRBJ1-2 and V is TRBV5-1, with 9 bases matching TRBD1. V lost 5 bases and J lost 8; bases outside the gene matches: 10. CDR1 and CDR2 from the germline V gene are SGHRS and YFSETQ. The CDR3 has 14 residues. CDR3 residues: CASSSGTGLEGYTF. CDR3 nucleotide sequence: TGCGCCAGCAGTTCCGGGACAGGGTTAGAAGGCTACACCTTC.

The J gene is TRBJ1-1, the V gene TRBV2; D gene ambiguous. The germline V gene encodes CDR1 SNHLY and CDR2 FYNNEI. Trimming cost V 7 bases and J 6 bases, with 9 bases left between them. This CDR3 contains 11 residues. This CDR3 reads CASNSYAEAFF. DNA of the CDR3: TGTGCCAGCAACAGTTACGCTGAAGCTTTCTTT.

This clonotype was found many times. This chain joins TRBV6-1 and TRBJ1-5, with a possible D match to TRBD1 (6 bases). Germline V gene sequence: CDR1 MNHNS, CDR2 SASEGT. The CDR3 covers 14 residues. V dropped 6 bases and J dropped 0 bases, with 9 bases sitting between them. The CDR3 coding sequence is TGTGCCAGCAGGGGACAATATAGCAATCAGCCCCAGCATTTT. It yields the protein CASRGQYSNQPQHF.

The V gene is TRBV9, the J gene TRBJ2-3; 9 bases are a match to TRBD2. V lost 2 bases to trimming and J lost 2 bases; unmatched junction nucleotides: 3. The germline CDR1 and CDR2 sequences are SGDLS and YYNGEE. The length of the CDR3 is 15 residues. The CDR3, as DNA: TGTGCCAGCAGCGTCGGGACTAGCCCCACAGATACGCAGTATTTT. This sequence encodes CASSVGTSPTDTQYF.

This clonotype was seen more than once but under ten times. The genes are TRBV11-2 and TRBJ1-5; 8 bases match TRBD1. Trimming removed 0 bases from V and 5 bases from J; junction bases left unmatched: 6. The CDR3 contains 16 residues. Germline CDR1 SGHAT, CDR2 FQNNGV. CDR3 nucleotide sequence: TGTGCCAGCAGCTTAGATTTTACAGGGGGGGATCAGCCCCAGCATTTT. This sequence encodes CASSLDFTGGDQPQHF.

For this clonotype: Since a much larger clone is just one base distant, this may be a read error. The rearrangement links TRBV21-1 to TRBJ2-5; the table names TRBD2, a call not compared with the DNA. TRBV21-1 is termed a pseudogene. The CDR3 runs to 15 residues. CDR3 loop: CAGAAAGATLETQYF. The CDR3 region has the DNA TGTGCCGGGGCGGCAGCGGGAGCGACCCTAGAGACCCAGTACTTC.

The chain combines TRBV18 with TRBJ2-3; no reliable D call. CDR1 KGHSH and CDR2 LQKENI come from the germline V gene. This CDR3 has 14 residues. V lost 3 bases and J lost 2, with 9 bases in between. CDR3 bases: TGTGCCAGCTCACCGACAACAGCCACAGATACGCAGTATTTT. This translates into CASSPTTATDTQYF.

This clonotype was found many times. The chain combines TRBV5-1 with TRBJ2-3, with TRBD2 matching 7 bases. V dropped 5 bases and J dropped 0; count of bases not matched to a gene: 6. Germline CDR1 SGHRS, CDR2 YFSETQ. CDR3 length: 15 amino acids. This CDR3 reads CASSTGLTSTDTQYF. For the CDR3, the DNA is TGCGCCAGCAGTACGGGACTAACCAGCACAGATACGCAGTATTTT.

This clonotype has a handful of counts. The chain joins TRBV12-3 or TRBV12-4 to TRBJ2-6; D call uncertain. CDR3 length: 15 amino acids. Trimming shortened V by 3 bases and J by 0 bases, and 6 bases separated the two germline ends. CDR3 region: CASSLLNSGANVLTF. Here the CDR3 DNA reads TGTGCCAGCAGTTTGTTGAACTCTGGGGCCAACGTCCTGACTTTC.